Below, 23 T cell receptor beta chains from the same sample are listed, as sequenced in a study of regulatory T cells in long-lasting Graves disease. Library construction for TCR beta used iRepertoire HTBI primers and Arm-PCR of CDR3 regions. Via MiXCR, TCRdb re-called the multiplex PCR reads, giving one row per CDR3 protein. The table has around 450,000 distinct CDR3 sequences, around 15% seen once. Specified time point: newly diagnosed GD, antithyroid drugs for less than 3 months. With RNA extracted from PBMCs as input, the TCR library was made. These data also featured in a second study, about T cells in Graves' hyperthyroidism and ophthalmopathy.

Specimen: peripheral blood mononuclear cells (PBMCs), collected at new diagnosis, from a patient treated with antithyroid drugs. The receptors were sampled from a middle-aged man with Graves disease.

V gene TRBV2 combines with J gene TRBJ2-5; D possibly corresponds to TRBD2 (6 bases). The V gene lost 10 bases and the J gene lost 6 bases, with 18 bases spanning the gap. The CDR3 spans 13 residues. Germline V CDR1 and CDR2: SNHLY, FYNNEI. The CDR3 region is CATRTQEGQTQYF. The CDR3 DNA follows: TGTGCCACCCGAACCCAGGAGGGGCAGACCCAGTACTTC.

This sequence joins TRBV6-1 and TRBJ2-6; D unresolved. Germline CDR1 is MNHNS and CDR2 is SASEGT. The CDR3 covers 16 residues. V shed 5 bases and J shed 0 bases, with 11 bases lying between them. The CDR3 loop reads CASSTRRTSGANVLTF. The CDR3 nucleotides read TGTGCCAGCAGTACCCGACGTACCTCTGGGGCCAACGTCCTGACTTTC.

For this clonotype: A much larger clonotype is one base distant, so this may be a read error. As DNA, the CDR3 is TGTGCCAGCAGTCCGTTTCTTGGGGCCCAGTACTTC. This gives the protein CASSPFLGAQYF. This chain uses TRBV28 with TRBJ2-5; D gene uncertain. Germline CDR1 and CDR2: MDHEN and SYDVKM. There are 12 residues in the CDR3. V was trimmed by 5 bases and J by 9 bases, leaving 13 bases between them.

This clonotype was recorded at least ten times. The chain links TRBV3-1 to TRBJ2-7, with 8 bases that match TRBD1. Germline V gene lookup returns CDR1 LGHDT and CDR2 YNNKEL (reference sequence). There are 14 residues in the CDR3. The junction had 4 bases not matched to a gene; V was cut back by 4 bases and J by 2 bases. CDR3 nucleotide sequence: TGTGCCAGCAGCCGGGACAGGAGCACCTACGAGCAGTACTTC. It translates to CASSRDRSTYEQYF.

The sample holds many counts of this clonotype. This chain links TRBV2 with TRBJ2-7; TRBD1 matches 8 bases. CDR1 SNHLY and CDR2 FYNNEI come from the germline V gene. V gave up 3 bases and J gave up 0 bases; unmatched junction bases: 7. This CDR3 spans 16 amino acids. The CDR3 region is CASSDPGQDSSYEQYF. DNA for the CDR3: TGTGCCAGCAGTGACCCGGGACAGGATAGCTCCTACGAGCAGTACTTC.

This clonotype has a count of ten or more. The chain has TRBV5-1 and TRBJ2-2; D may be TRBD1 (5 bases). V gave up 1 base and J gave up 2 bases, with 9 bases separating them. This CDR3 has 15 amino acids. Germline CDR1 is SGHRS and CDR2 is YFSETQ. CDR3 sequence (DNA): TGCGCCAGCAGCTTGCCCCAGGGAAACACCGGGGAGCTGTTTTTT. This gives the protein CASSLPQGNTGELFF. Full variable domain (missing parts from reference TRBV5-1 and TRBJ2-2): KAGVTQTPRYLIKTRGQQVTLSCSPISGHRSVSWYQQTPGQGLQFLFEYFSETQRNKGNFPGRFSGRQFSNSRSEMNVSTLELGDSALYLCASSLPQGNTGELFFGEGSRLTVL.

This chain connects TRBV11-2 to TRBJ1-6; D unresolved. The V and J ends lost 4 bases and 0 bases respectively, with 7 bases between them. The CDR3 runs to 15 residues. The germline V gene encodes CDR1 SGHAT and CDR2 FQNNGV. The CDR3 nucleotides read TGTGCCAGCAGCTGGGAGGGCTCCTATAATTCACCCCTCCACTTT. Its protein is CASSWEGSYNSPLHF. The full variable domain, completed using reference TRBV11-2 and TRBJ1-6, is EAGVAQSPRYKIIEKRQSVAFWCNPISGHATLYWYQQILGQGPKLLIQFQNNGVVDDSQLPKDRFSAERLKGVDSTLKIQPAKLEDSAVYLCASSWEGSYNSPLHFGNGTRLTVT.

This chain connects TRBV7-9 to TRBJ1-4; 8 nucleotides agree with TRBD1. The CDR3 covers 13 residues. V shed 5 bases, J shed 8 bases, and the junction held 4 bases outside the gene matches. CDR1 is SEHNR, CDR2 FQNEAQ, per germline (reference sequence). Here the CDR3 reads CASSARQGEKLFF. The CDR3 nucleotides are TGTGCCAGCAGCGCGAGACAGGGGGAAAAACTGTTTTTT.

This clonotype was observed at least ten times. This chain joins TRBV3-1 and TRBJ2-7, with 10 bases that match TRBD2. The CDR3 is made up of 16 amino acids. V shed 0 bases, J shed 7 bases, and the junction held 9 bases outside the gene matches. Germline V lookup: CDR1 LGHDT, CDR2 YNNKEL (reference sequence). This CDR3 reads CASSQEASGRTKEQYF. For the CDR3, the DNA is TGTGCCAGCAGCCAAGAGGCTAGCGGGAGAACGAAGGAGCAGTACTTC.

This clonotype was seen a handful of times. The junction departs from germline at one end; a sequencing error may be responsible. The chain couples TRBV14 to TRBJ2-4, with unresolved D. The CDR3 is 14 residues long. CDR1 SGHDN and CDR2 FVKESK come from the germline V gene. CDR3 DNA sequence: TGTGCCAGTAGCCAGAGCCTAGCCAAAAACATTCAGTACTTC. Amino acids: CASSQSLAKNIQYF.

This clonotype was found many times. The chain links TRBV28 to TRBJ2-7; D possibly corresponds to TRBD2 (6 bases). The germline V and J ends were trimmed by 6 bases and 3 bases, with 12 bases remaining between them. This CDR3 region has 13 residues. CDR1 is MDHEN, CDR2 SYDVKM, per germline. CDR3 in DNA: TGTGCCAGCAGCCGCGGGGACGGCTACGAGCAGTACTTC. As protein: CASSRGDGYEQYF.

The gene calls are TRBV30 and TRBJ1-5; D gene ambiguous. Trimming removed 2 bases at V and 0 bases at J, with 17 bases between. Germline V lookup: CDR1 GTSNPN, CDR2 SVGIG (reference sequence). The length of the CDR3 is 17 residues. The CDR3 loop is CAWSRRTADYSNQPQHF. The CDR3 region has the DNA TGTGCCTGGAGTCGTCGGACCGCAGACTATAGCAATCAGCCCCAGCATTTT.

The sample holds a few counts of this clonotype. CDR3 protein: CASSWDRESSSTDTQYF. DNA of the CDR3: TGTGCCAGCAGCTGGGACAGGGAATCCTCGAGCACAGATACGCAGTATTTT. This chain joins TRBV6-2 or TRBV6-3 and TRBJ2-3, with 9 bases matching TRBD1. Looked up from germline, CDR1 is MNHEY and CDR2 is SVGEGT. After removal of 6 bases from V and 0 bases from J, the junction contained 10 bases not matched to a gene. This CDR3 region has 17 residues.

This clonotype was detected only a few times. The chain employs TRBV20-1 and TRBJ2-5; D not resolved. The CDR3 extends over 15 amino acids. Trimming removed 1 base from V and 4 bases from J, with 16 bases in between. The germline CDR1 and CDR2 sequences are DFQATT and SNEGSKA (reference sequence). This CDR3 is CSARVEAKVGETQYF. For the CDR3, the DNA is TGCAGTGCTAGAGTCGAGGCTAAGGTCGGAGAGACCCAGTACTTC.

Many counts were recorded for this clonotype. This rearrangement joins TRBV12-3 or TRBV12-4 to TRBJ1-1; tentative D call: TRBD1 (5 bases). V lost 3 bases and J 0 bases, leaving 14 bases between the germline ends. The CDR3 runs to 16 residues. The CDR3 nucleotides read TGTGCCAGCAGTTTGGGCGCAGGGCGGTTGAACACTGAAGCTTTCTTT. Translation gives CASSLGAGRLNTEAFF.

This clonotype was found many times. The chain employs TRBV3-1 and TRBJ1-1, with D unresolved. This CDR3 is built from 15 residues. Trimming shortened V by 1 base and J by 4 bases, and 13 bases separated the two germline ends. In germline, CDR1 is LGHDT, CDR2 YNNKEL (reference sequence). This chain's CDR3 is CASSQASATGTEAFF. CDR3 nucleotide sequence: TGTGCCAGCAGCCAAGCAAGTGCCACGGGCACTGAAGCTTTCTTT.

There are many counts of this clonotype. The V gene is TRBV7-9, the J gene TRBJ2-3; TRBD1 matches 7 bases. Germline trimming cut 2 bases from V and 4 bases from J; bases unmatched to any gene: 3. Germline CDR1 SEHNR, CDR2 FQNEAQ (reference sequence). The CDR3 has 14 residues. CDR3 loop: CASSLHRGPDTQYF. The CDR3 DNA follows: TGTGCCAGCAGCTTACACAGGGGACCAGATACGCAGTATTTT.

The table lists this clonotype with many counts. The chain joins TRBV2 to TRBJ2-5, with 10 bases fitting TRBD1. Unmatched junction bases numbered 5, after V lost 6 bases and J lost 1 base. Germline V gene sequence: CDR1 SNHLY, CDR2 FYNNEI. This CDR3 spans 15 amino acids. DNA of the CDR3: TGTGCCAGCAGGCCGGGACAGGGGCTCCAAGAGACCCAGTACTTC. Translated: CASRPGQGLQETQYF. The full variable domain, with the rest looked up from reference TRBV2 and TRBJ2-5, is EPEVTQTPSHQVTQMGQEVILRCVPISNHLYFYWYRQILGQKVEFLVSFYNNEISEKSEIFDDQFSVERPDGSNFTLKIRSTKLEDSAMYFCASRPGQGLQETQYFGPGTRLLVL.

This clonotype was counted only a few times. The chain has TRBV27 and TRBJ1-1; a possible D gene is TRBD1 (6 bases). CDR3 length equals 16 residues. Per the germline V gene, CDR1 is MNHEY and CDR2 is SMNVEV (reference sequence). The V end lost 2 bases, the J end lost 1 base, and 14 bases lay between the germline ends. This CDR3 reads CASSLGGLLRNTEAFF. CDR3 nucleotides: TGTGCCAGCAGTTTAGGGGGGCTACTAAGGAACACTGAAGCTTTCTTT.

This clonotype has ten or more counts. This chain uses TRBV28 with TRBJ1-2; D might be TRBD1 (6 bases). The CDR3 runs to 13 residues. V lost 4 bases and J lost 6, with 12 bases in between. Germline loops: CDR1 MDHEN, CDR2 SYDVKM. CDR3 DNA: TGTGCCAGCAGTTCAGGGGTCGTCAATGGCTACACCTTC. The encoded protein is CASSSGVVNGYTF.

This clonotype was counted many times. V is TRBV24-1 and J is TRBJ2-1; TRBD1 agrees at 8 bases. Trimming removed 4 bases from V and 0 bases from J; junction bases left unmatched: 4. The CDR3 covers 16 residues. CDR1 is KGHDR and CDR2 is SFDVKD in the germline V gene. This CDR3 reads CATSEQGQGSYNEQFF. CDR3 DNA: TGTGCCACCAGTGAACAAGGACAGGGCTCCTACAATGAGCAGTTCTTC.

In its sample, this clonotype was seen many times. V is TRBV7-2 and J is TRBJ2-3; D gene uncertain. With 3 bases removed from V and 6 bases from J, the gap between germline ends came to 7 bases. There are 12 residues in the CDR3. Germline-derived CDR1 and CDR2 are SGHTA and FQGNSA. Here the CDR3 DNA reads TGTGCCAGCAGCTTCTCTTGGGATACGCAGTATTTT. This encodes CASSFSWDTQYF.

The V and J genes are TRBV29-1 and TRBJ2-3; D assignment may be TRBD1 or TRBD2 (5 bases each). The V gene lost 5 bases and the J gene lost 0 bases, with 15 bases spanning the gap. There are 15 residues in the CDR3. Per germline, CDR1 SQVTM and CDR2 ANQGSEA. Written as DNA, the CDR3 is TGCAGCGTTATTACGGGGCAGGATAGCACAGATACGCAGTATTTT. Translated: CSVITGQDSTDTQYF.